Shown below are 15 T cell receptor beta chains from a single sample sequenced in a study of cytomegalovirus exposure and HLA in healthy donors. Primers included in the PCR were 60 Vbeta and 13 Jbeta primers. Clones were read by immunoSEQ multiplex PCR, and TCRdb kept only the in-frame ones, dropping some. This table holds around 150,000 clones, more than 60% found once. The material sequenced was PBMCs. The origin of the receptors is a man aged 18 to 29 in good health and CMV-seropositive.

The chain is built from TRBV27 and TRBJ1-4, with a tentative D call TRBD1 (5 bases). Trimming left V 6 bases short and J 5 bases short, with 22 bases between. The CDR3 is 17 amino acids. The germline gives CDR1 MNHEY, CDR2 SMNVEV (reference sequence). In nucleotides, the CDR3 is TGTGCCAGCAGGACCTTTACCTCGGGACTGCCAAATGAAAAACTGTTTTTT. Its translation: CASRTFTSGLPNEKLFF.

The chain is built from TRBV18 and TRBJ2-7; 8 nucleotides match TRBD2. Looked up from germline, CDR1 is KGHSH and CDR2 is LQKENI. CDR3 length: 14 residues. V was clipped by 4 bases and J by 2 bases; unmatched bases: 4. CDR3 sequence reads: CASSRGSGTYEQYF. The CDR3 DNA is TGTGCCAGCTCACGGGGTAGCGGGACCTACGAGCAGTACTTC.

The V call is TRBV15, the J call TRBJ2-3, with 7 positions matching TRBD2. Germline CDR1 reads LNHNV; CDR2 reads YYDKDF (reference sequence). J gave up 4 bases and V 0 bases, and 10 bases lay outside the gene matches. CDR3 length: 17 amino acids. The CDR3 DNA follows: TGTGCCACCAGCAGAGATAAGGGACTATTATATGCAGATACGCAGTATTTT. Translated, it gives CATSRDKGLLYADTQYF.

This clone was counted once. The chain recombines TRBV15 with TRBJ2-5; a possible D gene is TRBD1 (6 bases). Germline V lookup: CDR1 LNHNV, CDR2 YYDKDF (reference sequence). CDR3 length: 15 amino acids. V dropped 0 bases and J dropped 7 bases, with 15 bases sitting between them. Written as DNA, the CDR3 is TGTGCCACCAGCAGAGATAGAGCAGGGGAAGGGACCCAGTACTTC. Encoded protein: CATSRDRAGEGTQYF.

The chain carries TRBV28 and TRBJ1-5; TRBD1 matches 12 bases. After removal of 5 bases from V and 3 bases from J, the junction contained 5 bases not matched to a gene. CDR3 length equals 16 residues. Germline V CDR1 and CDR2: MDHEN, SYDVKM. This chain's CDR3 is CASSVRDRGPNQPQHF. CDR3 sequence (DNA): TGTGCCAGCAGTGTCCGGGACAGGGGGCCCAATCAGCCCCAGCATTTT.

V and J are TRBV29-1 and TRBJ2-1; 12 positions match TRBD2. The V gene's germline CDR1 is SQVTM and CDR2 ANQGSEA. CDR3 size: 18 residues. Trimming cost V 0 bases and J 7 bases; bases outside gene matches: 13. CDR3 DNA sequence: TGCAGCGTTGAAGATTTCGGGTCTAGCGGGAGGGGGTGGAATGAGCAGTTCTTC. Protein: CSVEDFGSSGRGWNEQFF.

The rearrangement joins TRBV11-2 to TRBJ2-6, with 8 bases matching TRBD1. There are 17 residues in the CDR3. V gave up 2 bases and J gave up 1 base; unmatched junction bases: 4. The germline gives CDR1 SGHAT, CDR2 FQNNGV. The CDR3 nucleotides read TGTGCCAGCAGCTTATGGGACAGGAATTCTGGGGCCAACGTCCTGACTTTC. Encoded protein: CASSLWDRNSGANVLTF.

This clone was found once. The CDR3 DNA reads TGTGCCAGCAGTTTACGGACAGGGATTTCGACAGATACGCAGTATTTT. Translation: CASSLRTGISTDTQYF. The chain has TRBV27 and TRBJ2-3; TRBD1 aligns across 8 bases. The V gene's germline CDR1 is MNHEY and CDR2 SMNVEV (reference sequence). The J segment lost 3 bases and the V segment lost 2 bases, leaving 7 bases of the junction unmatched. The CDR3 runs 16 residues.

The rearrangement uses TRBV29-1 and TRBJ1-5, with 9 positions matching TRBD1. Losses at the gene ends were 4 bases for V and 1 base for J; bases not matched to a gene: 11. Germline V gene lookup returns CDR1 SQVTM and CDR2 ANQGSEA. This CDR3 spans 17 amino acids. The CDR3 DNA reads as TGCAGCGTTGTCGGGACAGGGAGATTAGGGAGCAATCAGCCCCAGCATTTT. It encodes CSVVGTGRLGSNQPQHF.

V usage is TRBV29-1 and J usage is TRBJ1-2; no clear D gene. This CDR3 has 13 residues. Trimming removed 1 base from V and 14 bases from J, with 20 bases in between. Germline CDR1 is SQVTM and CDR2 is ANQGSEA. CDR3 in amino acids: CSVEVGPPMGWTF. CDR3 in DNA: TGCAGCGTTGAAGTGGGCCCGCCGATGGGTTGGACCTTC. The full variable domain, with the rest looked up from reference TRBV29-1 and TRBJ1-2, is SAVISQKPSRDICQRGTSLTIQCQVDSQVTMMFWYRQQPGQSLTLIATANQGSEATYESGFVIDKFPISRPNLTFSTLTVSNMSPEDSSIYLCSVEVGPPMGWTFGSGTRLTVV.

This sequence joins TRBV28 and TRBJ1-5; D is unresolved. V lost 9 bases and J lost 5, with 20 bases in between. Germline V gene lookup returns CDR1 MDHEN and CDR2 SYDVKM. The CDR3 runs to 15 residues. CDR3 sequence (DNA): TGTGCCAGTACATACCTTTCCGGGAGCGATCAGCCCCAGCATTTT. This gives the protein CASTYLSGSDQPQHF.

The CDR3 DNA reads TGTGCCAGCTCACCAGGGACTAGCCTTTCCCAGACCCAGTACTTC. It translates to CASSPGTSLSQTQYF. The V call is TRBV18, the J call TRBJ2-5; 9 bases fit TRBD2. The germline gives CDR1 KGHSH, CDR2 LQKENI. This CDR3 region has 15 residues. J was trimmed by 6 bases and V by 2 bases; bases with no gene match: 7.

This chain connects TRBV28 to TRBJ2-7, with D maybe TRBD1 (5 bases). CDR1 MDHEN and CDR2 SYDVKM come from the germline V gene. The CDR3 spans 15 residues. V was shortened by 2 bases and J by 0 bases, with 11 bases between the two germline ends. The CDR3 spells CASSLPGPRSYEQYF. The CDR3 DNA reads TGTGCCAGCAGTTTACCAGGGCCCCGCTCCTACGAGCAGTACTTC.

The chain couples TRBV5-1 to TRBJ1-5; no firm D call. The CDR3 is made up of 15 amino acids. Germline CDR1 and CDR2: SGHRS and YFSETQ. V was shortened by 4 bases and J by 2 bases, with 13 bases between the two germline ends. For the CDR3, the DNA is TGCGCCAGCAGCGCCGGGAAAGGAGGCAATCAGCCCCAGCATTTT. The encoded protein is CASSAGKGGNQPQHF.

This chain links TRBV19 with TRBJ2-5; D gene ambiguous. Germline CDR1 reads LNHDA; CDR2 reads SQIVND (reference sequence). V lost 2 bases, J lost 5 bases, and 9 bases lay in between. CDR3 length: 13 amino acids. The CDR3 DNA sequence: TGTGCCAGTAGTATATCTCCCTATGAGACCCAGTACTTC. It encodes CASSISPYETQYF.